One and the same sample provided the 24 T cell receptor beta chains below, sequenced in a study of blood T cell repertoires in COVID-19. Sequencing used immunoSEQ multiplex PCR; TCRdb keeps in-frame clones, though not all of them. The data hold about 320,000 clones, with approximately 81% observed a single time. Sequencing was carried out using PBMCs or T cells enriched from blood (not recorded which). Receptor source: a woman younger than 45 who had been exposed to COVID-19.

The genes are TRBV19 and TRBJ2-7; 9 bases line up with TRBD1. After removal of 5 bases from V and 6 bases from J, the junction contained 8 bases not matched to a gene. CDR3 size: 14 residues. Germline V gene lookup returns CDR1 LNHDA and CDR2 SQIVND (reference sequence). The CDR3 DNA follows: TGTGCCAGTAGTCCGATGGACAGGGGACTCGAGCAGTACTTC. This sequence encodes CASSPMDRGLEQYF.

The J gene is TRBJ2-2, the V gene TRBV27, with 9 bases aligning to TRBD1. CDR1 and CDR2 from the germline V gene are MNHEY and SMNVEV (reference sequence). There are 17 residues in the CDR3. The trim removed 3 bases at V and 0 bases at J, leaving 5 bases unmatched. CDR3 region: CASSFYDRGSNTGELFF. CDR3 nucleotide sequence: TGTGCCAGCAGTTTTTATGACAGGGGGTCGAACACCGGGGAGCTGTTTTTT.

The V gene is TRBV2, the J gene TRBJ1-5; D might be TRBD1 (5 bases). Germline V CDR1 and CDR2: SNHLY, FYNNEI. The CDR3 runs to 16 residues. V was pared by 2 bases and J by 4 bases, with 15 bases between. CDR3: CASSEPGRPGNQPQHF. DNA for the CDR3: TGTGCCAGCAGTGAACCAGGGAGGCCTGGGAATCAGCCCCAGCATTTT.

As concerns this clone: Other nucleotide sequences in the sample specify the same CDR3. The chain is built from TRBV5-1 and TRBJ1-5; no clear D gene. Trimming pared 0 bases from V and 5 bases from J, leaving 9 bases between. Germline CDR1 is SGHRS and CDR2 is YFSETQ. CDR3 length: 14 residues. This CDR3 is CASSLEGADQPQHF. Written as DNA, the CDR3 is TGCGCCAGCAGCTTGGAAGGCGCGGATCAGCCCCAGCATTTT. Filled out from reference TRBV5-1 and TRBJ1-5, the complete variable domain reads KAGVTQTPRYLIKTRGQQVTLSCSPISGHRSVSWYQQTPGQGLQFLFEYFSETQRNKGNFPGRFSGRQFSNSRSEMNVSTLELGDSALYLCASSLEGADQPQHFGDGTRLSIL.

V gene TRBV2 combines with J gene TRBJ2-5; 9 bases fit TRBD1. V lost 6 bases, J lost 4 bases, and 9 bases stayed unmatched. This CDR3 spans 15 amino acids. In germline, CDR1 is SNHLY, CDR2 FYNNEI. CDR3 in DNA: TGTGCCAGCAGGCCCGGGACAGGGAATTTAGAGACCCAGTACTTC. Its protein is CASRPGTGNLETQYF.

J is TRBJ1-5 and V is TRBV20-1, with a possible D match to TRBD1 (5 bases). Trimming pared 3 bases from V and 5 bases from J, leaving 11 bases between. The CDR3 runs to 13 residues. From germline, CDR1 is DFQATT and CDR2 SNEGSKA (reference sequence). The CDR3 bases are TGCAGTGCTAGTGCCAGGGCCGATCAGCCCCAGCATTTT. This sequence encodes CSASARADQPQHF.

The rearrangement links TRBV4-2 to TRBJ2-7; TRBD2 matches at 9 bases. V was pared by 1 base and J by 6 bases, with 7 bases of the junction left unmatched. The CDR3 has 15 residues. CDR1 is LGHNA, CDR2 YNFKEQ, per germline. The CDR3 is CASSQVSGLASEQYF. The DNA of the CDR3 is TGTGCCAGCAGCCAAGTATCGGGACTAGCTAGCGAGCAGTACTTC.

The chain carries TRBV30 and TRBJ1-1; unclear D gene. Trimming left V 3 bases short and J 11 bases short, with 19 bases between. CDR3 length: 13 residues. Per the germline V gene, CDR1 is GTSNPN and CDR2 is SVGIG (reference sequence). The CDR3 is CAWRLGGSWYAFF. The CDR3 coding sequence is TGTGCCTGGAGGTTGGGAGGGTCTTGGTATGCTTTCTTT.

The chain joins TRBV6-5 to TRBJ1-1; 8 positions agree with TRBD1. Germline trimming cut 10 bases from V and 0 bases from J; bases unmatched to any gene: 4. The CDR3 spans 13 residues. The germline gives CDR1 MNHEY, CDR2 SVGAGI. The CDR3 spells CATTGQVNTEAFF. The CDR3 DNA is TGTGCCACCACGGGACAGGTGAACACTGAAGCTTTCTTT.

The genes are TRBV29-1 and TRBJ1-1, with a weak D call TRBD1 (6 bases). CDR1 is SQVTM, CDR2 ANQGSEA, per germline. The V end lost 4 bases, the J end lost 8 bases, and 14 bases lay between the germline ends. CDR3 length: 12 amino acids. The DNA of the CDR3 is TGCAGCGTTGTGGCCGGACAGAGGGAAGCTTTCTTT. Residues: CSVVAGQREAFF. The whole variable domain, remainder taken from reference TRBV29-1 and TRBJ1-1, is SAVISQKPSRDICQRGTSLTIQCQVDSQVTMMFWYRQQPGQSLTLIATANQGSEATYESGFVIDKFPISRPNLTFSTLTVSNMSPEDSSIYLCSVVAGQREAFFGQGTRLTVV.

The chain recombines TRBV5-5 with TRBJ1-4, with D hard to call. Germline V lookup: CDR1 SGHKS, CDR2 YYEKEE (reference sequence). CDR3 size: 14 residues. The V end lost 5 bases, the J end lost 0 bases, and 8 bases lay between the germline ends. CDR3: CASSLPATNEKLFF. The CDR3 DNA is TGTGCCAGCAGTCTTCCAGCAACTAATGAAAAACTGTTTTTT.

The gene calls are TRBV7-3 and TRBJ2-3; no clear D. Germline assignment: CDR1 SGHTA and CDR2 FQGTGA. V was clipped by 8 bases and J by 4 bases, with 10 bases between them. This CDR3 is built from 12 residues. The CDR3: CASGQQPDTQYF. In DNA, the CDR3 is TGTGCCAGCGGGCAACAGCCAGATACGCAGTATTTT.

V gene TRBV19 combines with J gene TRBJ1-1; D perhaps matches TRBD1 (6 bases). Germline V gene sequence: CDR1 LNHDA, CDR2 SQIVND (reference sequence). CDR3 length: 14 residues. Trimming pared 7 bases from V and 4 bases from J, leaving 16 bases between. The CDR3 DNA reads TGTGCCAGTAACACCTGGGCGGGGGCCACTGAAGCTTTCTTT. Translating it yields CASNTWAGATEAFF.

The chain employs TRBV5-4 and TRBJ2-7; 9 bases line up with TRBD1. Germline V gene sequence: CDR1 SGHNT, CDR2 YYREEE (reference sequence). Losses at the gene ends were 10 bases for V and 5 bases for J; bases not matched to a gene: 7. The length of the CDR3 is 12 residues. In DNA, the CDR3 is TGTGCCTTTAAGGGACAGGGAGACGAGCAGTACTTC. Translating it yields CAFKGQGDEQYF.

The chain has TRBV5-1 and TRBJ2-2, with 12 bases identical to TRBD1. After removal of 4 bases from V and 6 bases from J, the junction contained 10 bases not matched to a gene. Germline CDR1 SGHRS, CDR2 YFSETQ. This CDR3 contains 17 residues. The CDR3 loop is CASSTGTGGAGAGELFF. As DNA, the CDR3 is TGCGCCAGCAGCACCGGGACAGGGGGCGCGGGGGCCGGGGAGCTGTTTTTT.

J is TRBJ1-2 and V is TRBV27; weak D call: TRBD1 (6 bases). CDR1 and CDR2 from the germline V gene are MNHEY and SMNVEV (reference sequence). Trimming cost V 2 bases and J 4 bases, with 11 bases left between them. This CDR3 comprises 14 residues. In nucleotides, the CDR3 is TGTGCCAGCAGTTTACGGGGGGCTAGCTATGGCTACACCTTC. Protein: CASSLRGASYGYTF.

The chain recombines TRBV3-1 (or the pseudogene TRBV3-2) with TRBJ2-3; D uncertain. Trimming pared 1 base from V and 3 bases from J, leaving 5 bases between. Germline V gene sequence: CDR1 LGHDT, CDR2 YNNKEL (reference sequence). The CDR3 loop spans 13 amino acids. The CDR3 region has the DNA TGTGCCAGCAGCCAAGTCACAACAGATACGCAGTATTTT. Protein: CASSQVTTDTQYF.

This chain uses TRBV19 with TRBJ2-5; D not resolved. Trimming pared 3 bases from V and 7 bases from J, leaving 15 bases between. CDR3 length: 14 amino acids. Germline values: CDR1 LNHDA, CDR2 SQIVND (reference sequence). CDR3 in amino acids: CASSIDENVGTQYF. The CDR3 region has the DNA TGTGCCAGTAGTATTGATGAGAACGTCGGGACCCAGTACTTC.

This clone was detected only a few times. V gene TRBV6-5 combines with J gene TRBJ1-5, with a tentative D call TRBD1 (6 bases). The CDR3 extends over 14 amino acids. Germline V CDR1 and CDR2: MNHEY, SVGAGI. Trimming took 7 bases from V and 4 from J, leaving 14 bases between them. The DNA of the CDR3 is TGTGCCAGCACCCCGGACAGATTAAATCAGCCCCAGCATTTT. It yields the protein CASTPDRLNQPQHF.

The CDR3 sequence: CASSLVVRQETQYF. CDR3 DNA: TGTGCCAGCAGTTTAGTTGTCAGACAAGAGACCCAGTACTTC. The rearrangement links TRBV28 to TRBJ2-5, with no clear D. The CDR3 has 14 amino acids. CDR1 is MDHEN, CDR2 SYDVKM, per germline. Trimming took 2 bases from V and 2 from J, leaving 9 bases between them.

This sequence joins TRBV7-6 and TRBJ1-1; D not certain. Per germline, CDR1 SGHVS and CDR2 FNYEAQ. The length of the CDR3 is 13 residues. Trimming removed 1 base at V and 11 bases at J, with 14 bases between. The CDR3 nucleotides read TGTGCCAGCAGCTTAGAATGGGCAGGTGCGGCTTTCTTT. It specifies CASSLEWAGAAFF. Filled out from reference TRBV7-6 and TRBJ1-1, the complete variable domain reads GAGVSQSPRYKVTKRGQDVALRCDPISGHVSLYWYRQALGQGPEFLTYFNYEAQQDKSGLPNDRFSAERPEGSISTLTIQRTEQRDSAMYRCASSLEWAGAAFFGQGTRLTVV.

The chain couples TRBV4-1 to TRBJ1-6; D is undetermined. Per germline, CDR1 MGHRA and CDR2 YSYEKL. Trimming cost V 5 bases and J 10 bases, with 15 bases left between them. The CDR3 contains 14 residues. The CDR3: CASSKWRAWSPLHF. The CDR3 DNA sequence: TGCGCCAGCAGCAAGTGGAGGGCTTGGTCACCCCTCCACTTT.

The chain uses TRBV13 and TRBJ2-7; 8 nucleotides line up with TRBD1. With V trimmed by 3 bases and J by 2 bases, 3 bases remained unmatched. CDR3 length equals 14 residues. Germline V lookup: CDR1 PRHDT, CDR2 FYEKMQ (reference sequence). The CDR3 DNA reads as TGTGCCAGCAGCTTGACAGGGGTACCCTACGAGCAGTACTTC. Its translation: CASSLTGVPYEQYF.

The chain carries TRBV9 and TRBJ1-5; tentative D call: TRBD1 (6 bases). The CDR3 length is 13 residues. V shed 1 base and J shed 14 bases, with 16 bases lying between them. Germline assignment: CDR1 SGDLS and CDR2 YYNGEE. The CDR3 is CASSVTVQGRKHF. The CDR3 coding sequence is TGTGCCAGCAGCGTAACTGTACAGGGAAGAAAGCATTTT.